The sequence of this TCR beta chain was determined in a study of siplizumab effects on memory and regulatory T cells. Findings and limits, study-wide: Naive or memory phenotype assignment was not possible for roughly 80-95% of proliferating CD4+ or CD8+ clones.

Trimming cost V 8 bases and J 2 bases; bases outside gene matches: 9. The CDR3 loop spans 14 amino acids. The germline V gene has CDR1 MDHEN and CDR2 SYDVKM. With respect to this clone: Its antigen is unknown.

The assay was immunoSEQ multiplex PCR, and TCRdb's table has in-frame clones only and misses some. The table lists around 110,000 clones, about 94% of them singletons. The chain employs TRBV28 and TRBJ2-7, with 7 bases matching TRBD2. The receptor was isolated from a human donor in good health. The sample taken for sequencing was non-Treg CD4+ T cells sorted from blood. The CDR3 DNA sequence: TGTGCCAGCGGGGGGGAAGTGCGAACCTACGAGCAGTACTTC. Translated, it gives CASGGEVRTYEQYF.